In its sample, the clone carrying this T cell receptor (beta chain) was seen once. The length of the CDR3 is 16 residues. CDR1 SGHRS and CDR2 YFSETQ come from the germline V gene. The V and J ends lost 2 bases and 1 base, in that order; junction bases with no gene match: 3. These data belong to a study of T cell responses to AZD1222 COVID-19 vaccine. The assay was immunoSEQ multiplex PCR, and TCRdb's table has in-frame clones only and misses some. The sample comprises fewer than 150,000 clones, 93% of which are singletons, and around 5.1% rests with the top ten. V and J are TRBV5-1 and TRBJ2-3; the match to TRBD2 covers 11 bases. This TCR derives from an adult in good health. Sequenced here: peripheral blood, sampled on day 0 of AZD1222 vaccination. As DNA, the CDR3 is TGCGCCAGCAGCTTATTGACTAGCGGGGGCACAGATACGCAGTATTTT. Residues: CASSLLTSGGTDTQYF.